Listed here are 13 T cell receptor beta chains from one sample, sequenced in a study of T cells after posttransplantation cyclophosphamide. The table came from immunoSEQ multiplex PCR; TCRdb's copy has only in-frame clones and leaves some out. The sample counts 20,000 to 30,000 clones, none seen once; the ten largest own less than 5.5%. Sequencing input: PBMCs. These receptor sequences come from a woman between 45 and 60 years old in good health, CMV-negative, and a related stem cell transplant donor.

This clone has a count of ten or more. The chain is built from TRBV7-2 and TRBJ2-7, with 8 bases identical to TRBD1. The J segment lost 0 bases and the V segment lost 3 bases, leaving 4 bases of the junction unmatched. This CDR3 is 15 amino acids long. Germline V gene sequence: CDR1 SGHTA, CDR2 FQGNSA. CDR3 region: CASSLGQASSYEQYF. The CDR3 bases are TGTGCCAGCAGCTTGGGACAGGCGAGCTCCTACGAGCAGTACTTC.

In its sample, this clone was seen many times. The chain is built from TRBV5-8 and TRBJ2-1, with 7 bases fitting TRBD2. The V gene end was trimmed by 4 bases and the J gene end by 12 bases; junction bases not matched to a gene: 19. The CDR3 totals 16 residues. Germline loops: CDR1 SGHTS, CDR2 YDEGEE. The CDR3 region has the DNA TGTGCCAGCAGCCCCGGCCCGGGACTACAGACCGTTGGGCAGTTCTTC. It yields the protein CASSPGPGLQTVGQFF.

V is TRBV25-1 and J is TRBJ2-5, with TRBD1 matching over 7 bases. The end of the DNA aligns better with TRBJ2-7, so the J call may be wrong. The germline gives CDR1 MGHDK, CDR2 SYGVNS. CDR3 length: 15 amino acids. Here the CDR3 DNA reads TGTGCCAGCAGTGAATCGACAGGGCTCTCCTACGAGCAGTACTTC. Its translation is CASSESTGLSYEQYF.

This clone has ten or more counts. The chain carries TRBV19 and TRBJ2-7; the match to TRBD1 covers 9 bases. The CDR3 length is 15 residues. Unmatched junction bases numbered 7, after V lost 3 bases and J lost 4 bases. Germline-derived CDR1 and CDR2 are LNHDA and SQIVND (reference sequence). CDR3 loop: CASSISTGGIYEQYF. The CDR3 nucleotides are TGTGCCAGTAGTATTTCCACAGGGGGCATATACGAGCAGTACTTC.

This clone occurred many times. The chain is built from TRBV30 and TRBJ2-3; 9 bases align to TRBD2. The CDR3 extends over 15 amino acids. J was trimmed by 5 bases and V by 4 bases; bases with no gene match: 10. Germline values: CDR1 GTSNPN, CDR2 SVGIG (reference sequence). The CDR3 is CAWKVRLAVLDTQYF. In nucleotides, the CDR3 is TGTGCCTGGAAAGTGAGACTAGCGGTTCTAGATACGCAGTATTTT.

This clone was counted many times. The chain links TRBV7-2 to TRBJ2-4; 7 bases line up with TRBD2. V shed 4 bases, J shed 0 bases, and the junction held 6 bases outside the gene matches. This CDR3 has 16 amino acids. From germline, CDR1 is SGHTA and CDR2 FQGNSA. DNA for the CDR3: TGTGCCAGCAGCTACGAGCGGGGTAGAGCCAAAAACATTCAGTACTTC. Amino acid sequence: CASSYERGRAKNIQYF.

This clone was seen many times. V usage is TRBV11-1 and J usage is TRBJ2-1; maybe TRBD1 (7 bases). The germline V gene has CDR1 SGHAT and CDR2 FQDESV (reference sequence). Trimming removed 0 bases at V and 16 bases at J, with 19 bases between. This CDR3 is 14 amino acids long. The CDR3 is CASSLARRQGGKFF. The CDR3 region has the DNA TGTGCCAGCAGCTTAGCGAGGAGACAGGGAGGTAAATTCTTC.

This clone was seen many times. The chain combines TRBV2 with TRBJ2-1; 8 nucleotides line up with TRBD2. Germline CDR1 is SNHLY and CDR2 is FYNNEI. The CDR3 extends over 15 amino acids. Germline trimming cut 6 bases from V and 5 bases from J; bases unmatched to any gene: 9. For the CDR3, the DNA is TGTGCCAGCAGGGTTTATCAGCGGGGGCACAATGAGCAGTTCTTC. Its translation: CASRVYQRGHNEQFF.

This clone has ten or more counts. This chain uses TRBV9 with TRBJ1-3; TRBD1 might be the D (5 bases). V lost 4 bases to trimming and J lost 4 bases, with 21 bases between them. The germline V gene encodes CDR1 SGDLS and CDR2 YYNGEE. The CDR3 spans 17 residues. Written as DNA, the CDR3 is TGTGCCAGCAGCACCAATCCCGTGGGGGAGGCCGGAAACACCATATATTTT. It codes for CASSTNPVGEAGNTIYF. The complete variable domain, with remaining parts taken from reference TRBV9 and TRBJ1-3, reads DSGVTQTPKHLITATGQRVTLRCSPRSGDLSVYWYQQSLDQGLQFLIQYYNGEERAKGNILERFSAQQFPDLHSELNLSSLELGDSALYFCASSTNPVGEAGNTIYFGEGSWLTVV.

This clone was detected ten times or more. V usage is TRBV4-1 and J usage is TRBJ2-7; 11 nucleotides align to TRBD1. The CDR3 consists of 17 residues. J was trimmed by 3 bases and V by 4 bases; bases with no gene match: 11. In germline, CDR1 is MGHRA, CDR2 YSYEKL. CDR3 bases: TGCGCCAGCAGCCCAACCCGTGGACAGGGGGCTTACTACGAGCAGTACTTC. Protein: CASSPTRGQGAYYEQYF.

This clone was seen ten or more times. The chain links TRBV20-1 to TRBJ2-1; a weak D match, TRBD2 (5 bases). Trimming cost V 6 bases and J 8 bases, with 11 bases left between them. The germline gives CDR1 DFQATT, CDR2 SNEGSKA (reference sequence). This CDR3 spans 11 amino acids. CDR3 DNA sequence: TGCAGTGCCTTGGCTAGCTATGAGCAGTTCTTC. The encoded protein is CSALASYEQFF.

This clone was seen at least ten times. Just one base apart from a much larger clone, this may be a read error. This chain links TRBV4-1 with TRBJ2-7; 12 bases match TRBD2. With V trimmed by 4 bases and J by 2 bases, 6 bases remained unmatched. Per germline, CDR1 MGHRA and CDR2 YSYEKL. This CDR3 has 16 residues. This CDR3 reads CASSLRTSGAAYEQYF. CDR3 bases: TGCGCCAGCAGCCTACGGACTAGCGGGGCCGCCTACGAGCAGTACTTC.

This clone was observed many times. The chain has TRBV28 and TRBJ2-7; no firm D call. This CDR3 region has 14 residues. Germline V gene sequence: CDR1 MDHEN, CDR2 SYDVKM. V lost 2 bases and J 3 bases, leaving 11 bases between the germline ends. This chain's CDR3 is CASSLGGSHYEQYF. DNA of the CDR3: TGTGCCAGCAGTTTAGGCGGCAGCCACTACGAGCAGTACTTC.